The source of this TCR beta chain is a study of T cells in Graves' hyperthyroidism and ophthalmopathy. In the case of this clonotype: What it binds is unknown. One junction end disagrees with the germline gene, perhaps due to a read error.

Study-level points and caveats: Blood shared most expanded thyroid clonotypes above 0.001.

The CDR3 extends over 14 amino acids. Germline loops: CDR1 WSHSY, CDR2 SAAADI. Uncontrolled infection, other autoimmune disease, pregnancy or lactation led to exclusion. Clinicians diagnosed patients from clinical symptoms, serum thyroxine and TRAb, thyroid ultrasound and orbital computed tomography. From RNA transcripts, TCR beta CDR3 regions were amplified. RT-PCR in the first round (using the HTBI primer set) targeted the TCR CDR3. TCRdb redid the calling of the multiplex PCR reads with MiXCR, one entry per CDR3 protein. In the table there are a few hundred thousand distinct CDR3 sequences, roughly 46% of which are singletons.

This TCR derives from an adult woman with Graves' disease, either hyperthyroidism or ophthalmopathy (not recorded which). Sequences were obtained from peripheral blood or thyroid tissue (not recorded which). The rearrangement links TRBV10-2 to TRBJ1-5, with 9 nucleotides matching TRBD1. The DNA of the CDR3 is TGTGCCAGCAGCTTGGGGGACAGGGTTCGGCCCCAGCATTTT. It is translated as CASSLGDRVRPQHF.